The following is a T cell receptor beta chain sequence with its context. Its antigen is still unknown. CDR1 is LNHNV and CDR2 is YYDKDF in the germline V gene (reference sequence). V shed 8 bases and J 0 bases; nucleotides not matched to a gene: 4. CDR3 length equals 14 residues. This sample is part of a study of OX40 agonist ivuxolimab in advanced cancers. Overall study context: Patients were treated with ivuxolimab, an agonistic anti-OX40 (CD134) antibody.

Blood was sampled at baseline, cycle 4 day 1, and cycle 7 day 1. The study's findings and limits: The CD4+ and CD8+ T cells in the blood had expanded clonally by week 6 at 0.1 to 3.0 mg/kg. Determination of antigen specificity was not performed for the expanded peripheral T cells.

Produced via immunoSEQ multiplex PCR; TCRdb's table is partial and in-frame only. The data show roughly 80,000 clones, roughly 83% seen once. This specimen consisted of CD4+ or CD8+ T cells sorted from blood, obtained in a trial of the OX40 agonist ivuxolimab. The clonotype was recovered from an adult with an advanced solid tumor such as melanoma, head and neck, liver or kidney cancer. The chain carries TRBV15 and TRBJ1-2; TRBD1 agrees at 9 bases. In DNA, the CDR3 is TGTGCCACCGCAAGGGACAGGGCTAACTATGGCTACACCTTC. It codes for CATARDRANYGYTF.